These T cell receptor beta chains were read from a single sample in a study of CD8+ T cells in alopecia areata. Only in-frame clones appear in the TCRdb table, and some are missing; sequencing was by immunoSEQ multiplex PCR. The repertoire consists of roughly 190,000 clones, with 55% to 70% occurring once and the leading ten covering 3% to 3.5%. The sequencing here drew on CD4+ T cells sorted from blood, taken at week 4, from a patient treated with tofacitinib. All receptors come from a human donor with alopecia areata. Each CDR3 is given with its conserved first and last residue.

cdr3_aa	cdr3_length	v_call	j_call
CACVLTGWHTEAFF	14	TRBV30	TRBJ1-1
CASSPGGLNTEAFF	14	TRBV28	TRBJ1-1
CASSGPGQSTDTQYF	15	TRBV25-1	TRBJ2-3
CSAGGVGQPQHF	12	TRBV29-1	TRBJ1-5
CASSFIPTGQPINQPQHF	18	TRBV28	TRBJ1-5
CAWSVPTYEQFF	12	TRBV30	TRBJ2-1
CASSLGTSGVQETQYF	16	TRBV7-2	TRBJ2-5
CASSRDYLQFF	11	TRBV28	TRBJ2-1
CAWSVRERQPQHF	13	TRBV30	TRBJ1-5
CASTLGTPNTEAFF	14	TRBV7-9	TRBJ1-1
CASSQDLRGGSNQPQHF	17	TRBV4-1	TRBJ1-5